This T cell receptor (beta chain) was sequenced in a study of low-dose radiotherapy and immunotherapy resistance in tumors. The wider study: 1 Gy per fraction was delivered to Cohort 2 every two weeks, for 13 Gy total over 26 weeks.

Time point specified: after trial treatment. The treatment denotes: LDRT plus nivolumab, ipilimumab, low-dose cyclophosphamide and aspirin (RACIN trial). Covering alpha and beta chains, TRAV- and TRBV-specific primers were used for the first-strand cDNA. Over approximately 19 PCR cycles, TCRs were amplified from a constant-region primer and V-primer adapter. Amplification of isolated mRNA was accomplished via in vitro transcription. TCRdb re-called the reads with MiXCR, one entry per CDR3 protein. The table has around 80,000 distinct CDR3 sequences, 15% to 20% seen once. This clonotype has ten or more counts. This CDR3 region has 15 residues. Per germline, CDR1 LGHNA and CDR2 YSLEER. V was clipped by 0 bases and J by 4 bases, with 7 bases between them.

Sequenced here: PBMCs, sampled after low-dose radiotherapy plus immunotherapy. The chain employs TRBV4-3 and TRBJ2-6; possibly TRBD2 for D (5 bases). The clonotype comes from a male donor with prostate cancer. CDR3 in amino acids: CASSQEGAGANVLTF. CDR3 nucleotides: TGCGCCAGCAGCCAAGAGGGAGCGGGGGCCAACGTCCTGACTTTC.